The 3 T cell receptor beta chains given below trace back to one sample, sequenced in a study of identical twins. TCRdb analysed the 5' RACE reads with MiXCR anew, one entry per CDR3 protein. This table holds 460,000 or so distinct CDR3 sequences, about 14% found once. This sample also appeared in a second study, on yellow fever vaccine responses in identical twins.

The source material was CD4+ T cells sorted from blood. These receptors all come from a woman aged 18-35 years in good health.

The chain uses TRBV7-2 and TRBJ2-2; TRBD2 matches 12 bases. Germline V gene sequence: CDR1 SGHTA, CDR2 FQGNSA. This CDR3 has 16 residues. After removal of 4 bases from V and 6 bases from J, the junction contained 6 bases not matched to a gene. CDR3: CASSSFSSGGAGELFF. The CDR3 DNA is TGTGCCAGCAGCTCGTTTTCTAGCGGGGGGGCCGGGGAGCTGTTTTTT.

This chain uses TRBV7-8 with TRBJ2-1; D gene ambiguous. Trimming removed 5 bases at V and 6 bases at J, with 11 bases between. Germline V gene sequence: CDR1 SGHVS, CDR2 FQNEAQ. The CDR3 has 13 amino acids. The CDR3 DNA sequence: TGTGCCAGCAGCCTTCTCGGCTCCAATGAGCAGTTCTTC. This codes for CASSLLGSNEQFF.

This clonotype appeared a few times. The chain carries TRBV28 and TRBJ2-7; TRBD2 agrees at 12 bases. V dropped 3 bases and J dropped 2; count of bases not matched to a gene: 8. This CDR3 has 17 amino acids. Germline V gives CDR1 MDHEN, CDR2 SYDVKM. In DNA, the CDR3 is TGTGCCAGCAGTTTCTCAGGACTAGCGGGGACCCCCTACGAGCAGTACTTC. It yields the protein CASSFSGLAGTPYEQYF.